These T cell receptor beta chains were read from a single sample in a study of PD-1 blockade in mismatch repair-deficient tumors. Clones were sequenced by immunoSEQ multiplex PCR, and TCRdb holds only the in-frame ones, with some missing. There are about 16,000 clones in the sample; roughly 80% occur only once, and 3.4% lies in the top ten. The sample was PBMCs, taken 4 weeks after starting pembrolizumab. The source is an adult with mismatch repair-deficient cancer. The CDR3 runs from the conserved cysteine through the conserved F or W. A clone size is listed for some rows: how often the clone was seen (once, few, many), or a class if it is expanded.

j_call	v_call	clone_size	cdr3_aa
TRBJ2-3	TRBV4-1	-	CASSQGGYPSTDTQYF
TRBJ2-7	TRBV2	-	CASSGETGFDNYYEQYF
TRBJ1-1	TRBV6-1	-	CASSEKSRDTEAFF
TRBJ2-7	TRBV6-5	-	CASSYLAGVTSYEQYF
TRBJ1-1	TRBV27	-	CASSETLGANTEAFF
TRBJ2-1	TRBV7-9	-	CASSLAGVREEQFF
TRBJ2-7	TRBV6-9	-	CASRHRDSYEQYF
TRBJ2-5	TRBV21-1	-	CASSPPPGAEETQYF
TRBJ2-5	TRBV4-2	-	CASSQGIAGIQETQYF
TRBJ2-1	TRBV7-9	-	CASSSWDRGHNEQFF
TRBJ1-1	TRBV7-3	-	CASSLTVKGTEAFF
TRBJ2-5	TRBV27	-	CASRPEGTGGAWETQYF
TRBJ1-3	TRBV18	-	CASSPRNLRGWSGNTIYF
TRBJ2-1	TRBV27	-	CASGRDNSPEQFF
TRBJ2-1	TRBV19	once	CASSIPTGTEQFF
TRBJ2-7	TRBV6-5	few	CASSYSPGGSYEQYF
TRBJ1-5	TRBV18	-	CASSPRAGFDQPQHF
TRBJ2-5	TRBV7-2	once	CASSLEQGSRETQYF
TRBJ2-2	TRBV2	-	CASTGGITGELFF
TRBJ2-3	TRBV6-1	-	CASSEVQGSYPDTQYF
TRBJ2-1	TRBV2	-	CASGRANEQFF
TRBJ2-5	TRBV4-2	-	CASSPGPTSGVLETQYF
TRBJ1-6	TRBV9	-	CASSVSVNPGRGSPLHF
TRBJ2-7	TRBV11-3	-	CASSLELEAGGGEQYF
TRBJ2-5	TRBV6-6	-	CASSYSGQQETQYF
TRBJ2-7	TRBV11-3	-	CASSLVAGDEQYF
TRBJ2-3	TRBV5-1	-	CASSWFVLAGESDTQYF
TRBJ1-3	TRBV5-8	-	CASSLEGQGRNTIYF
TRBJ1-5	TRBV6-1	-	CASRRGTTYQPQHF
TRBJ2-7	TRBV19	-	CASSTDRGAYEQYF
TRBJ2-2	TRBV5-1	few	CASSLSREVGELFF
TRBJ2-1	TRBV9	-	CASSSRGEYNEQFF
TRBJ1-1	TRBV5-6	-	CASTTGTLNTEAFF
TRBJ1-1	TRBV5-1	-	CAVQGLTEAFF
TRBJ2-5	TRBV9	-	CASSVNTGGETQYF
TRBJ2-2	TRBV18	-	CASSPPTGRNTGELFF
TRBJ1-5	TRBV5-5	-	CASRHRDTSNQPQHF
TRBJ1-2	TRBV18	-	CASSPAAYYGYTF
TRBJ1-2	TRBV28	once	CASSFSGGDYGYTF
TRBJ1-2	TRBV9	-	CASSGIRARTGGPSYGYTF
TRBJ1-2	TRBV28	-	CASSPRDRTNYGYTF
TRBJ1-2	TRBV11-3	-	CASSLEGRAGNYGYTF
TRBJ2-7	TRBV15	few	CATSGGLAGVRKYF
TRBJ1-4	TRBV10-1	-	CARLAGVREKLFF
TRBJ2-7	TRBV21-1	-	CASSKKSRETYEQYF
TRBJ2-4	TRBV21-1	once	CASSKGSTGWKGNIQYF
TRBJ1-1	TRBV15	once	CATSRDRGSIEAFF
TRBJ2-2	TRBV10-1	-	CASSSGRGNTGELFF
TRBJ2-7	TRBV2	medium-sized	CASSEDGDSVYEQYF
TRBJ1-5	TRBV7-8	-	CASSLAGRLNQPQHF
TRBJ2-3	TRBV5-1	-	CASSLVGATDTQYF
TRBJ1-2	TRBV19	-	CASSIGLTGNYGYTF
TRBJ2-7	TRBV29-1	-	CSVDSSRGGLDEQYF
TRBJ2-5	TRBV5-1	-	CASSVGLAEETQYF
TRBJ2-2	TRBV11-1	-	CASSLVLAGTGELFF
TRBJ2-7	TRBV6-1	-	CASSDPGTPSYEQYF
TRBJ1-4	TRBV18	-	CASSLRGQGAEKLFF
TRBJ2-7	TRBV29-1	-	CSVDLSGQGSYEQYF
TRBJ2-1	TRBV10-2	-	CAKGQGLASEQFF
TRBJ2-2	TRBV28	-	CASSFRGGGELFF